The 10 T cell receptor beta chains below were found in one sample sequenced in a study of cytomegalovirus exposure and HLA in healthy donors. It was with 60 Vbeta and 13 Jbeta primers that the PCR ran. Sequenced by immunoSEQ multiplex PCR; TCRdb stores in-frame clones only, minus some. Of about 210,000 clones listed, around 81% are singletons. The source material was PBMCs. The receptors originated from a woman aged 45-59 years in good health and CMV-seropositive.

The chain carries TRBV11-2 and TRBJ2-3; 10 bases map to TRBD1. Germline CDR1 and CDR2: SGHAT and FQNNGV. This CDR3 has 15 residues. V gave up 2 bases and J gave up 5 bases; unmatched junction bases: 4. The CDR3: CASSLRGTGEDTQYF. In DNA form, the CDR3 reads TGTGCCAGCAGCTTAAGAGGGACAGGGGAAGATACGCAGTATTTT. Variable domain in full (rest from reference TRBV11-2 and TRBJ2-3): EAGVAQSPRYKIIEKRQSVAFWCNPISGHATLYWYQQILGQGPKLLIQFQNNGVVDDSQLPKDRFSAERLKGVDSTLKIQPAKLEDSAVYLCASSLRGTGEDTQYFGPGTRLTVL.

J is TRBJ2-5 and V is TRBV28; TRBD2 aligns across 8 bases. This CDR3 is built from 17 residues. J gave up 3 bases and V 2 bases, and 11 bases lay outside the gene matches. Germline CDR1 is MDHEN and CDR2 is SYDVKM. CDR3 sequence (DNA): TGTGCCAGCAGTTTAGCCGATAGCGGGGTAACCAAAGAGACCCAGTACTTC. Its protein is CASSLADSGVTKETQYF.

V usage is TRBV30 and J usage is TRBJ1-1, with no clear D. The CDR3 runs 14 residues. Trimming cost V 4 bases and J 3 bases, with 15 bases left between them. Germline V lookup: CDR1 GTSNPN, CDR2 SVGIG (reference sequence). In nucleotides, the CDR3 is TGTGCCTGGAAACCCCTCGGGTTGGACACTGAAGCTTTCTTT. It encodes CAWKPLGLDTEAFF.

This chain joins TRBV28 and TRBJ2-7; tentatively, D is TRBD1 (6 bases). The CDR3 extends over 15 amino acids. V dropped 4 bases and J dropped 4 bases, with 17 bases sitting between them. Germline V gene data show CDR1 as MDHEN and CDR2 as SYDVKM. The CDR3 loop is CASSSDPGHVYEQYF. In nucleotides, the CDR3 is TGTGCCAGCAGTTCCGACCCGGGACACGTTTACGAGCAGTACTTC.

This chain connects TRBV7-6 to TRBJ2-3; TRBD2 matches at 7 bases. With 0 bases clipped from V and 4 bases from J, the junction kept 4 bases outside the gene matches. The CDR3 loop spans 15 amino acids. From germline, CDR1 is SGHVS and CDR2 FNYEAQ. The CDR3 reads CASSLASTSADTQYF. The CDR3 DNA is TGTGCCAGCAGCTTAGCGAGTACTAGCGCAGATACGCAGTATTTT.

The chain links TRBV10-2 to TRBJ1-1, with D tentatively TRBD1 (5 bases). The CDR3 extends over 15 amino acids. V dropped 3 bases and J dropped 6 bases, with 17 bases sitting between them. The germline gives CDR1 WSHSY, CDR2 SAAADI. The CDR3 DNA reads TGCGCCAGCAGTGAACTCTTAGACAGCGACTCTGAAGCTTTCTTT. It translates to CASSELLDSDSEAFF.

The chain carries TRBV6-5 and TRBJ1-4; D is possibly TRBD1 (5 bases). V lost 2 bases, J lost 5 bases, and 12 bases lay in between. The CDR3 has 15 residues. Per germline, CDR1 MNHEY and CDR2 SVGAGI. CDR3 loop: CASSYGFDRNEKLFF. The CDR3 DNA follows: TGTGCCAGCAGTTACGGCTTCGACAGAAATGAAAAACTGTTTTTT.

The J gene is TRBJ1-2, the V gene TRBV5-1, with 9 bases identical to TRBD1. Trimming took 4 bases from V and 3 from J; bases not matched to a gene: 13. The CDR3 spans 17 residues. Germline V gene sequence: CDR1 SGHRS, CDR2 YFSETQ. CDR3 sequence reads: CASSVAGTGLADYGYTF. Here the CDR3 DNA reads TGCGCCAGCAGCGTCGCCGGGACAGGGCTAGCAGACTATGGCTACACCTTC.

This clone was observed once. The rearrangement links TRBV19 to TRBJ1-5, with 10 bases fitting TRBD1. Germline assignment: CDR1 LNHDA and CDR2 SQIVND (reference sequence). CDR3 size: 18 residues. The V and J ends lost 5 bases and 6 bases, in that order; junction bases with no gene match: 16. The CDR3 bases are TGTGCCAGTAGTGCCCAGGGGACAGGGGTTAGGCCTGGTCAGCCCCAGCATTTT. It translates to CASSAQGTGVRPGQPQHF.

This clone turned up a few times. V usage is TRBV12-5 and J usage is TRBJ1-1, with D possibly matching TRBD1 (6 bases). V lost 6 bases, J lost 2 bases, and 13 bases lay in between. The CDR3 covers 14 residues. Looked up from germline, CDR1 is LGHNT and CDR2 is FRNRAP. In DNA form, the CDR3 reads TGTGCTAGTGGGGAGGACAGTCTTAACACTGAAGCTTTCTTT. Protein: CASGEDSLNTEAFF.